This is a list of T cell receptor beta chains from one sample in a study of vaccination and CD4 T cells after COVID-19. Which antigens these TCRs recognize remains unknown. TCRdb redid the calling of the PCR reads with MiXCR, one entry per CDR3 protein. Of approximately 20,000 distinct CDR3 sequences in the sample, 70% were seen once. Sequenced: CD4+ T cells from blood, cultured in vitro. These receptor sequences come from a human donor who had recovered from COVID-19. CDR3s include the opening cysteine and the closing phenylalanine or tryptophan. Each record gives: V gene, J gene, D gene, clone size, CDR3 DNA, CDR3 protein. The D gene is left open where the match is weak. The size entry is marked missing in some rows and otherwise reads once, few, many or a size class.

>TRBV24-1|TRBJ1-2|.|once
TGTGCCAGCCCCAGGACGGATAACTATGGCTACACCTTC
CASPRTDNYGYTF
>TRBV20-1|TRBJ2-7|TRBD2|.
TGCAGTGCGCCGCTAGCGGGAGGCCCTCGGCACGAGCAGTACTTC
CSAPLAGGPRHEQYF
>TRBV7-9|TRBJ1-5|TRBD1|.
TGTGCCAGCAGCTTGGGATCAGGGGGCGTTAAGCCCCAGCATTTT
CASSLGSGGVKPQHF
>TRBV6-2/TRBV6-3|TRBJ2-1|TRBD2|.
TGTGCCAGCACCCAGGTCCCTAGCGGGAGAACCTCCTACAATGAGCAGTTCTTC
CASTQVPSGRTSYNEQFF
>TRBV28|TRBJ1-1|.|.
TGTGCCAGCAGTTTAAGAAGGGAAGCTTTCTTT
CASSLRREAFF
>TRBV9|TRBJ2-2|.|.
TGTGCCAGCAGCGTAGTCTCTATGGACGGGGAGCTGTTTTTT
CASSVVSMDGELFF
>TRBV15|TRBJ2-7|TRBD1|.
TGTGCCACCAGCAGAAGACAGGGTCCCGAGCAGTACTTC
CATSRRQGPEQYF
>TRBV7-9|TRBJ1-1|.|.
TGTGCCAGCACCAAAGGAGGGGTCGGGACTGAAGCTTTCTTT
CASTKGGVGTEAFF
>TRBV6-4|TRBJ1-5|.|.
TGTGCCAGCAAGCAAGGGACCTCCAATCAGCCCCAGCATTTT
CASKQGTSNQPQHF
>TRBV6-1|TRBJ1-2|TRBD1|medium-sized
TGTGCCAGCAGACCAGGGGGGGGCTACACCTTC
CASRPGGGYTF
>TRBV27|TRBJ1-1|.|.
TGTGCCAGCAGTTTGAGGTTAGGCATGAACACTGAAGCTTTCTTT
CASSLRLGMNTEAFF
>TRBV11-2|TRBJ1-6|.|.
TGTGCCAGCAGCTTAGTGGAAAATTCACCCCTCCACTTT
CASSLVENSPLHF
>TRBV27|TRBJ1-1|TRBD1|.
TGTGCCAGCCGACGGGGACAGGGGGTCACTGAAGCTTTCTTT
CASRRGQGVTEAFF
>TRBV6-1|TRBJ1-1|TRBD1|.
TGTGCCAGCAGCCTCGACAGGGGGCTTACTGAAGCTTTCTTT
CASSLDRGLTEAFF
>TRBV11-2|TRBJ1-2|.|.
TGTGCCAGCAGCCCCCAAACCTACTATGGCTACACCTTC
CASSPQTYYGYTF
>TRBV15|TRBJ2-7|.|few
TGTGCCACCAGCAGAGAATCGGGGGACTACGAGCAGTACTTC
CATSRESGDYEQYF
>TRBV4-3|TRBJ1-5|TRBD1|.
TGCGCCAGCAGCCTCAGGGACAGGGGATCGCGGCCGGATCAGCCCCAGCATTTT
CASSLRDRGSRPDQPQHF
>TRBV19|TRBJ1-6|TRBD1|once
TGTGCCAGTAGTATGCGGGACAGTTCTAATTCACCCCTCCACTTT
CASSMRDSSNSPLHF
>TRBV11-2|TRBJ1-1|TRBD1|.
TGTGCCAGCAGCTTAGGGACTTGGGAATTGCGGGACAGGGAGGCTTTCTTT
CASSLGTWELRDREAFF
>TRBV18|TRBJ1-1|.|.
TGTGCCAGCTCACCACAGACAGCAAATCTGAACACTGAAGCTTTCTTT
CASSPQTANLNTEAFF
>TRBV10-3|TRBJ1-6|.|once
TGTGCCATCAGCGGAGGGGATTCACCCCTCCACTTT
CAISGGDSPLHF
>TRBV7-2|TRBJ2-2|TRBD1|.
TGTGCCAGCAGCCCCACCCGGGACAGGGGAATGTTAGCCGGGGAGCTGTTTTTT
CASSPTRDRGMLAGELFF
>TRBV27|TRBJ2-3|.|.
TGTGCCAGCAGTATCAGGGTTGGCCCAGATACGCAGTATTTT
CASSIRVGPDTQYF
>TRBV19|TRBJ2-7|.|.
TGTGCCAGTAGACAAGCAAACGCAGGGCGATACGAGCAGTACTTC
CASRQANAGRYEQYF
>TRBV4-3|TRBJ1-1|.|once
TGCGCCAGCAGCCAAGAGGGGGGAGGCACTGAAGCTTTCTTT
CASSQEGGGTEAFF
>TRBV7-7|TRBJ2-1|TRBD2|.
TGTGCCAGCAGCTTAGTAGGACTAGCGGCCTCCAATGAGCAGTTCTTC
CASSLVGLAASNEQFF
>TRBV27|TRBJ1-2|TRBD1|.
TGTGCCAGCAGTTTGTCCGGGACAGGGAACTATGGCTACACCTTC
CASSLSGTGNYGYTF
>TRBV6-5|TRBJ1-2|TRBD1|few
TGTGCCAGCAGTTCCGGACAGGGAGCCTCCGGCTACACCTTC
CASSSGQGASGYTF
>TRBV18|TRBJ1-1|.|once
TGTGCCAGCTCAGCACAGCCCAGACAGGCACGTTTGACTGAAGCTTTCTTT
CASSAQPRQARLTEAFF
>TRBV7-8|TRBJ1-5|.|.
TGTGCCAGCAGCTTCCAATACTCCAATCAGCCCCAGCATTTT
CASSFQYSNQPQHF
>TRBV27|TRBJ2-7|TRBD2|.
TGTGCCAGCAGGGGTGAATTAGCGGGGGTCTACGAGCAGTACTTC
CASRGELAGVYEQYF
>TRBV19|TRBJ1-2|.|.
TGTGCCAGTAGTATAGAGGCAGGACCCTTCTGGGGCTACACCTTC
CASSIEAGPFWGYTF
>TRBV7-2|TRBJ1-5|.|.
TGCGCCAGCAGCTTGACAGGCCGGGAGCCCCAGCATTTT
CASSLTGREPQHF
>TRBV28|TRBJ1-6|.|.
TGTGCCAGCAGTTTACGGTATAATTCACCCCTCCACTTT
CASSLRYNSPLHF
>TRBV15|TRBJ2-2|.|.
TGTGCCACCAAGGGCTTTCGTTATGCCGGGGAGCTGTTTTTT
CATKGFRYAGELFF
>TRBV6-2/TRBV6-3|TRBJ1-2|.|.
TGTGCCAGCAGTTTGACCCAGACGGCTAACTATGGCTACACCTTC
CASSLTQTANYGYTF